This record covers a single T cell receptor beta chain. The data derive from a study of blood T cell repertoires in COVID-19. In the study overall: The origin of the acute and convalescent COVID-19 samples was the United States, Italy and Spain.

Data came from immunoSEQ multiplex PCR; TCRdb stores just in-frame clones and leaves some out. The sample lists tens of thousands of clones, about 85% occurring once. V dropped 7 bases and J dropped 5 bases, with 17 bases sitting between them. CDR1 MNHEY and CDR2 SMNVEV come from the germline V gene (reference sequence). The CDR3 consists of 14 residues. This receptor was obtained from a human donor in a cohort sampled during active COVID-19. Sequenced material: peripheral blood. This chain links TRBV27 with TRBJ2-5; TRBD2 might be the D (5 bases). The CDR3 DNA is TGTGCCAGCAAGAAACTAACCCCGGGGGAGACCCAGTACTTC. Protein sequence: CASKKLTPGETQYF.